This T cell receptor beta chain emerged from a study of T cells after yellow fever vaccination. Study-level findings and limits: In FACS-sorted repertoires, abundant clonotypes from the bulk population could appear as contaminants. Booster samples showed a return of most primary-vaccination clones (roughly 95% CD4, 70% to 90% CD8).

Each CDR3 protein gets one entry after TCRdb re-called the 5' RACE reads with MiXCR. The sample has some 560,000 distinct CDR3 sequences; less than 20% are singletons. The V end was cut by 5 bases, the J end by 2 bases, with 15 bases between. The CDR3 has 15 residues. The V gene's germline CDR1 is SGHTA and CDR2 FQGNSA. This clonotype was seen a few times. Its antigen is not identified. Specimen: PBMCs, collected 5 days after the first yellow fever vaccination. The chain employs TRBV7-2 and TRBJ2-5; D unresolved. This sequence was found in a man aged 18 to 30 who received the YFV17D yellow fever vaccine. The CDR3 coding sequence is TGTGCCAGCAGCCAGTGGGGAACAGTACAAGAGACCCAGTACTTC. It codes for CASSQWGTVQETQYF.